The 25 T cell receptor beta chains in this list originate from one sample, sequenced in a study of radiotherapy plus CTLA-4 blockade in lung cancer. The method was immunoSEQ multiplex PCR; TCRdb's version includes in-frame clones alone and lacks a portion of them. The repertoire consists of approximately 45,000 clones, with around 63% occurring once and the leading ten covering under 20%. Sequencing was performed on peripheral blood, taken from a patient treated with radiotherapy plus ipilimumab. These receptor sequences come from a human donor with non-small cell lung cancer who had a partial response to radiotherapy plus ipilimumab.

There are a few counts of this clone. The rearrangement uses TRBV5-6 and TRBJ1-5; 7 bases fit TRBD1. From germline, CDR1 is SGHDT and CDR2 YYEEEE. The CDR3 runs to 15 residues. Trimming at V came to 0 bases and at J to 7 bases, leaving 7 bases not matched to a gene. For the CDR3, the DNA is TGTGCCAGCAGCTTGGGGGGGGCAGGGGGACAGCCCCAGCATTTT. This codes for CASSLGGAGGQPQHF.

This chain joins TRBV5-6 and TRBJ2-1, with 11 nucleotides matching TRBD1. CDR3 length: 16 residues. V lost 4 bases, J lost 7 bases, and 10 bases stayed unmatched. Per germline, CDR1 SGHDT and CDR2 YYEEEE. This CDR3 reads CASSPGWGQGVNEQFF. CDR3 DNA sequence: TGTGCCAGCAGCCCGGGGTGGGGACAGGGGGTAAATGAGCAGTTCTTC.

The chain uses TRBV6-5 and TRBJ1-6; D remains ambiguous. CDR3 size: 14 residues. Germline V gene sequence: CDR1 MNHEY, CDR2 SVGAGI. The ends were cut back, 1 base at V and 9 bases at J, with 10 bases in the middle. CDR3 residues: CASSYLDYRSPLHF. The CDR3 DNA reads TGTGCCAGCAGTTACTTGGACTATCGTTCACCCCTCCACTTT.

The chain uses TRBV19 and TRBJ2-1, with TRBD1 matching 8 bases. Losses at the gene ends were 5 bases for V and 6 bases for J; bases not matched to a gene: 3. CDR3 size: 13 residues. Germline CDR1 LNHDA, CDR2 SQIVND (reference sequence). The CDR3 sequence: CASSSQGANEQFF. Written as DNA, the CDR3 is TGTGCCAGTAGTTCTCAGGGGGCCAATGAGCAGTTCTTC.

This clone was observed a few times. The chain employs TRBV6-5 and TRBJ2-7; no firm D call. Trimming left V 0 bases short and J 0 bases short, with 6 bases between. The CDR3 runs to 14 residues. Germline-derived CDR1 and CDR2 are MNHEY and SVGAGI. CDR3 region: CASSYSETSYEQYF. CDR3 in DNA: TGTGCCAGCAGTTACTCGGAGACCTCCTACGAGCAGTACTTC.

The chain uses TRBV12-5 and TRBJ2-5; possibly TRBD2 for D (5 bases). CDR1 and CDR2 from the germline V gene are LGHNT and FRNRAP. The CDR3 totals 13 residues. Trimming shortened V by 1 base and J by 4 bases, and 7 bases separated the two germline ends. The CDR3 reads CASGLARGETQYF. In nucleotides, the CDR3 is TGTGCTAGTGGTTTGGCCCGGGGAGAGACCCAGTACTTC.

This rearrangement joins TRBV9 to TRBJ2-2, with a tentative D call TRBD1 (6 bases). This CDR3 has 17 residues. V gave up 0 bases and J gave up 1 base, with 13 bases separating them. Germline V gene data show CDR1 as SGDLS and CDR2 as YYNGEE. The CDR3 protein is CASSVVAGALNTGELFF. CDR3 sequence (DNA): TGTGCCAGCAGCGTAGTTGCAGGGGCTTTGAACACCGGGGAGCTGTTTTTT.

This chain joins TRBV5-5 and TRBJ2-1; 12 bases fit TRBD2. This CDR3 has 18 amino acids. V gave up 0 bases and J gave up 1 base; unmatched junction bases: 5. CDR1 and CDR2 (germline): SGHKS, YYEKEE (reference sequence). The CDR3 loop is CASSLEASGGGSYNEQFF. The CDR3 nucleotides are TGTGCCAGCAGCTTGGAGGCTAGCGGGGGGGGGTCCTACAATGAGCAGTTCTTC.

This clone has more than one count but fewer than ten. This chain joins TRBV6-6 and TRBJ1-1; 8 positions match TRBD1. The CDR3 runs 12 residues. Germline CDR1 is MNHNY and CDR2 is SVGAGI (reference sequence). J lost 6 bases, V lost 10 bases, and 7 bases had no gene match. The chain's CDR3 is CAISQGVPEAFF. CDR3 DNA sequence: TGTGCCATCTCACAGGGGGTCCCTGAAGCTTTCTTT.

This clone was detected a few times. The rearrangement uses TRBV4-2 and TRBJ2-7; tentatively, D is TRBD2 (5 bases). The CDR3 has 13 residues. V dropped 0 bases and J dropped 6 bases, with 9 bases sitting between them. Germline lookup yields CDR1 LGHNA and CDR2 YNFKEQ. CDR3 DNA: TGTGCCAGCAGCCAAGACAGGAGCGGCGAGCAGTACTTC. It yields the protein CASSQDRSGEQYF.

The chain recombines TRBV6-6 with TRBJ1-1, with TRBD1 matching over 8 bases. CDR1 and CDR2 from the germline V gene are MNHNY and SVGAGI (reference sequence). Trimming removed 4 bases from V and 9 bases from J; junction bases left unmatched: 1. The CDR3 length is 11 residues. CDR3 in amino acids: CASSSGGQAFF. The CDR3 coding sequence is TGTGCCAGCAGTTCAGGGGGCCAAGCTTTCTTT.

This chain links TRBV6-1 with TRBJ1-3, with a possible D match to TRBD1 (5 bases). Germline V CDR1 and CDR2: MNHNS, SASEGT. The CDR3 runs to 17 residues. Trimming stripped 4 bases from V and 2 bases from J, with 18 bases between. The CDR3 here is CASSVSAGRLPGNTIYF. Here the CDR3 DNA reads TGTGCCAGCAGTGTTTCTGCAGGGCGTCTTCCTGGAAACACCATATATTTT.

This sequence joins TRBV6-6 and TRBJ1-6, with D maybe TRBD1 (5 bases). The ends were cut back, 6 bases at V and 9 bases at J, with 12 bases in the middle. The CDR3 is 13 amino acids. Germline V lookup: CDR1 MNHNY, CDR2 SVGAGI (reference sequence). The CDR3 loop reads CASRVTGGSPLHF. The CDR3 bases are TGTGCCAGCAGAGTAACGGGGGGTTCACCCCTCCACTTT.

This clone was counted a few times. The CDR3 nucleotides read TGTGCCAGTAGGCTAGCGGGAGATACGCAGTATTTT. Translated: CASRLAGDTQYF. The rearrangement joins TRBV19 to TRBJ2-3, with 8 bases aligning to TRBD2. Germline V gene data show CDR1 as LNHDA and CDR2 as SQIVND (reference sequence). The CDR3 spans 12 residues. The ends lost 6 bases at V and 5 bases at J; junction bases unmatched: 1.

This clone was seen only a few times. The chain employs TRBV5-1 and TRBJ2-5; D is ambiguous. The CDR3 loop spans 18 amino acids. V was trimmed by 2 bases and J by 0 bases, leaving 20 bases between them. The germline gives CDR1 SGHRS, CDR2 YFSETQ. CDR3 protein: CASSFRKQGQTYQETQYF. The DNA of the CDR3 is TGCGCCAGCAGCTTTAGGAAACAAGGCCAGACTTACCAAGAGACCCAGTACTTC.

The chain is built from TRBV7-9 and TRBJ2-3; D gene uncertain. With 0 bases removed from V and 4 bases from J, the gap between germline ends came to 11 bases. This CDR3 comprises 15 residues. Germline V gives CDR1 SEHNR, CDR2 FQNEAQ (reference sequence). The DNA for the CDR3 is TGTGCCAGCAGCTTAGCTCCGCCCGAGTCAGATACGCAGTATTTT. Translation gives CASSLAPPESDTQYF.

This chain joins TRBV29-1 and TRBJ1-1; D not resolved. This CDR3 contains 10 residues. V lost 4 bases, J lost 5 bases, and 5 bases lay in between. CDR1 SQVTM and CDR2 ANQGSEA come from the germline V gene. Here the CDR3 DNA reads TGCAGCGTTGGAGGGACTGAAGCTTTCTTT. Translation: CSVGGTEAFF.

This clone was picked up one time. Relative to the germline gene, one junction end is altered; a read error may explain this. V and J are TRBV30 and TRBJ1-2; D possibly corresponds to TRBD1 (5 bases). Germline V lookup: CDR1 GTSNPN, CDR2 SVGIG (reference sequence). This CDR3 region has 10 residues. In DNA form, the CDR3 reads TGTGCCTGGAGTCAGTCGGGACTGTTCTTC. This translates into CAWSQSGLFF.

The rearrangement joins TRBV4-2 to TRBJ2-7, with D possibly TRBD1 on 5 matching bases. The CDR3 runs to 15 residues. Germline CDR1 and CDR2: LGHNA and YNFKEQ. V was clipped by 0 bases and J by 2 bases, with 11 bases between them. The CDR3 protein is CASSQDITGPYEQYF. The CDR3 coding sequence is TGTGCCAGCAGCCAAGATATAACAGGCCCCTACGAGCAGTACTTC.

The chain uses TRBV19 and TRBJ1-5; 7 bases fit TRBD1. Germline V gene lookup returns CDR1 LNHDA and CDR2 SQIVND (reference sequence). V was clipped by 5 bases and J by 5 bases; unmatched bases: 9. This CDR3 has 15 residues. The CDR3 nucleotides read TGTGCCAGTAGTGACAGGGTTCGAAGGTATCAGCCCCAGCATTTT. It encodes CASSDRVRRYQPQHF.

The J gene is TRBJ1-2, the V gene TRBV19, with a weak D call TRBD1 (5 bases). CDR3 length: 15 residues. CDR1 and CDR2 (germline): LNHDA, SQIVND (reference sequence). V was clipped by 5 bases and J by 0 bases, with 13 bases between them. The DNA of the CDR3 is TGTGCCAGTAGTGAGCCAGGGAAAGCTAACTATGGCTACACCTTC. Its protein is CASSEPGKANYGYTF.

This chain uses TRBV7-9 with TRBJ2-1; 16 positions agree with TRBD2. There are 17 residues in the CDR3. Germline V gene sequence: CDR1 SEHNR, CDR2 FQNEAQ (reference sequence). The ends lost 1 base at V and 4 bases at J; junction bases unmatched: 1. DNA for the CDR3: TGTGCCAGCAGCTTAGGGGGACTAGCGGGAGGGTACAATGAGCAGTTCTTC. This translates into CASSLGGLAGGYNEQFF.

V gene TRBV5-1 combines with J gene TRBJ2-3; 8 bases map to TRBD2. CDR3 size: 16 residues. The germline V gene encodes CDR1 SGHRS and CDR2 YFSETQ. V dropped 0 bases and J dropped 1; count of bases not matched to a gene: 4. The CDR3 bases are TGCGCCAGCAGCTTGGTGGTGACTAGCGGCACAGATACGCAGTATTTT. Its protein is CASSLVVTSGTDTQYF.

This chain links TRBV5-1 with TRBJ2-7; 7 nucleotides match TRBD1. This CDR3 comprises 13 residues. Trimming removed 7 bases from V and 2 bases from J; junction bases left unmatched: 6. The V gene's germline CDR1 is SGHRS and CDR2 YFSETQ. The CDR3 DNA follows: TGCGCCAGCGACCGGGACAGAACCTACGAGCAGTACTTC. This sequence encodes CASDRDRTYEQYF.

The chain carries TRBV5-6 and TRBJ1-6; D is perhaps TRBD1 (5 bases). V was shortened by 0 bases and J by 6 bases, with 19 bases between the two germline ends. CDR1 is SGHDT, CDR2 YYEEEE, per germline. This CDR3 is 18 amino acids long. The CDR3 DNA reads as TGTGCCAGCAGCTTGGGTCCAGGGAAGGTGATATTTAATTCACCCCTCCACTTT. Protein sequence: CASSLGPGKVIFNSPLHF. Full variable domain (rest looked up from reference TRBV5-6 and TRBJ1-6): DAGVTQSPTHLIKTRGQQVTLRCSPKSGHDTVSWYQQALGQGPQFIFQYYEEEERQRGNFPDRFSGHQFPNYSSELNVNALLLGDSALYLCASSLGPGKVIFNSPLHFGNGTRLTVT.